This TCR beta chain was obtained from a study of T cell responses to AZD1222 COVID-19 vaccine. Across the study: Both about-4-week and about-12-week second-dose recipients were combined.

This clone was picked up a small number of times. Its antigen is undetermined. The CDR3 runs to 14 residues. Germline CDR1 LNHDA, CDR2 SQIVND (reference sequence). Trimming left V 3 bases short and J 1 base short, with 10 bases between. Produced via immunoSEQ multiplex PCR; TCRdb's table is partial and in-frame only. Of 90,000 to 150,000 clones listed, about nine tenths were seen once; the top ten hold 2.4%. General observations from the study: Spike-specific TCR depth and breadth grew after two AZD1222 doses. Researchers report vaccine-associated CD4 TCRs spanning spike, with dominance at 160-218 and 743-854.

The input for sequencing was peripheral blood, taken on day 0 of AZD1222 vaccination. This sequence joins TRBV19 and TRBJ2-7; D gene uncertain. The TCR was taken from an adult in good health. The CDR3 coding sequence is TGTGCCAGTAGTATCATGGTTCCTTCCTACGAGCAGTACTTC. It codes for CASSIMVPSYEQYF.